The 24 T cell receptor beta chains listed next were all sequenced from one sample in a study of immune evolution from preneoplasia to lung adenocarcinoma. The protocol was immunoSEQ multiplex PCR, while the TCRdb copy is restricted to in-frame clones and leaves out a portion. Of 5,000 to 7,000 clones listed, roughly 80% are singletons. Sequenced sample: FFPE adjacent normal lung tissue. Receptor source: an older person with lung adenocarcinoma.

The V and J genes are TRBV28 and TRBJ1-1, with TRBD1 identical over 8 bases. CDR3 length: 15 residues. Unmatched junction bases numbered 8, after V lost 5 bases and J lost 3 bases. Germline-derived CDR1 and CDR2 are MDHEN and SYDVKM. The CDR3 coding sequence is TGTGCCAGCAGTGAACCGGGACAGGACCACACTGAAGCTTTCTTT. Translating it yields CASSEPGQDHTEAFF. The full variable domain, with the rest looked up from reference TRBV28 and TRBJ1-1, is DVKVTQSSRYLVKRTGEKVFLECVQDMDHENMFWYRQDPGLGLRLIYFSYDVKMKEKGDIPEGYSVSREKKERFSLILESASTNQTSMYLCASSEPGQDHTEAFFGQGTRLTVV.

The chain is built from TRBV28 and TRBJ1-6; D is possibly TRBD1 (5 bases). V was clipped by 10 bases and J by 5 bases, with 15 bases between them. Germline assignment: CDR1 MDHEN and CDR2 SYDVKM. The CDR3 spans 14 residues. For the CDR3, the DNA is TGTGCCACCGGGGCGCGTTCGAATAATTCACCCCTCCACTTT. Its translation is CATGARSNNSPLHF. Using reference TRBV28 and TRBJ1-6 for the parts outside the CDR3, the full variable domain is DVKVTQSSRYLVKRTGEKVFLECVQDMDHENMFWYRQDPGLGLRLIYFSYDVKMKEKGDIPEGYSVSREKKERFSLILESASTNQTSMYLCATGARSNNSPLHFGNGTRLTVT.

The CDR3 sequence is CASMGQGGGNYGYTF. Written as DNA, the CDR3 is TGTGCCAGCATGGGACAGGGGGGCGGCAACTATGGCTACACCTTC. This chain uses TRBV2 with TRBJ1-2, with 11 bases matching TRBD1. The germline V gene encodes CDR1 SNHLY and CDR2 FYNNEI. V lost 7 bases, J lost 2 bases, and 6 bases stayed unmatched. CDR3 length: 15 residues.

The CDR3 spells CASSIGQGARNTEAFF. Here the CDR3 DNA reads TGTGCCAGCAGCATCGGACAGGGGGCGCGGAACACTGAAGCTTTCTTT. The chain employs TRBV28 and TRBJ1-1; TRBD1 aligns across 11 bases. The germline gives CDR1 MDHEN, CDR2 SYDVKM. Trimming at V came to 6 bases and at J to 1 base, leaving 7 bases not matched to a gene. This CDR3 spans 16 amino acids.

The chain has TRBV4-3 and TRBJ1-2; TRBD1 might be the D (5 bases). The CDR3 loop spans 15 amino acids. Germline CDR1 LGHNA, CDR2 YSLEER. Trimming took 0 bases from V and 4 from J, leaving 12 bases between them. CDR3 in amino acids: CASSQDAGAPYGYTF. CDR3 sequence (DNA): TGCGCCAGCAGCCAAGACGCCGGGGCCCCCTATGGCTACACCTTC.

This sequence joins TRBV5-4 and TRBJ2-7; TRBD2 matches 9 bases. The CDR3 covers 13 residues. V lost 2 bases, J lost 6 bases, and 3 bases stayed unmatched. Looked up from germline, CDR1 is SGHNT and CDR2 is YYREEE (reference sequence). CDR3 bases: TGTGCCAGCAGCTTAGGGACTAGCAGCGAGCAGTACTTC. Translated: CASSLGTSSEQYF.

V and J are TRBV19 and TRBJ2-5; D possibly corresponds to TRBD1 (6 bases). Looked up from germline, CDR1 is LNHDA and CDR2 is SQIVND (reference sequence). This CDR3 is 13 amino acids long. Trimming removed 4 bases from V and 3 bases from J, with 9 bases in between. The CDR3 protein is CASSTSGEETQYF. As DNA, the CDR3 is TGTGCCAGTAGTACCTCAGGGGAAGAGACCCAGTACTTC.

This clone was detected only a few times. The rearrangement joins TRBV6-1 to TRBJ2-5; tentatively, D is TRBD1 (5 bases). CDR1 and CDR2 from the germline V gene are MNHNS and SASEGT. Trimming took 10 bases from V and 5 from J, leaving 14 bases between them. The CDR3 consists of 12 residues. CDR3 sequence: CATSGSGETQYF. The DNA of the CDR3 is TGTGCCACCTCAGGGTCAGGCGAGACCCAGTACTTC.

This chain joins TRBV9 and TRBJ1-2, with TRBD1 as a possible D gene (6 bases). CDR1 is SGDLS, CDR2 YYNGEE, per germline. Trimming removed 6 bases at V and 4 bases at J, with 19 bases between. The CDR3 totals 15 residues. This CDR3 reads CASNANVRGGYGYTF. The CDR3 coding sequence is TGTGCCAGCAACGCTAATGTGAGGGGGGGCTATGGCTACACCTTC. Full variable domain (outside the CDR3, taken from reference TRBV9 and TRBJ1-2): DSGVTQTPKHLITATGQRVTLRCSPRSGDLSVYWYQQSLDQGLQFLIQYYNGEERAKGNILERFSAQQFPDLHSELNLSSLELGDSALYFCASNANVRGGYGYTFGSGTRLTVV.

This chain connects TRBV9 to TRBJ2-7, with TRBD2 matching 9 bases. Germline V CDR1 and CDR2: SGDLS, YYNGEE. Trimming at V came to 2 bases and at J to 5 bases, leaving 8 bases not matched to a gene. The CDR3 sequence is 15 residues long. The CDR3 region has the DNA TGTGCCAGCAGCGTGACGGGGGCTAGCGGGGACGAGCAGTACTTC. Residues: CASSVTGASGDEQYF.

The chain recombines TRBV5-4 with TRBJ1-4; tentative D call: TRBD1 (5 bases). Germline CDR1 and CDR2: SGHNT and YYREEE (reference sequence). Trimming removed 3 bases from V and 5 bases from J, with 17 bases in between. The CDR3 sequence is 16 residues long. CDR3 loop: CASSSGTHGENEKLFF. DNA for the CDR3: TGTGCCAGCAGCTCAGGGACCCACGGCGAAAATGAAAAACTGTTTTTT.

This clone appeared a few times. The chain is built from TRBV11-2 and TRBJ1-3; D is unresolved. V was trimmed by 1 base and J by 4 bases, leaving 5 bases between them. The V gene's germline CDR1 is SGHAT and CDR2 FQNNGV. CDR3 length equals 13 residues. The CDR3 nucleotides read TGTGCCAGCAGCTTAGGGATCGGAAACACCATATATTTT. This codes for CASSLGIGNTIYF. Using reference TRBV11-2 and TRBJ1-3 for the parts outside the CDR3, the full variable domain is EAGVAQSPRYKIIEKRQSVAFWCNPISGHATLYWYQQILGQGPKLLIQFQNNGVVDDSQLPKDRFSAERLKGVDSTLKIQPAKLEDSAVYLCASSLGIGNTIYFGEGSWLTVV.

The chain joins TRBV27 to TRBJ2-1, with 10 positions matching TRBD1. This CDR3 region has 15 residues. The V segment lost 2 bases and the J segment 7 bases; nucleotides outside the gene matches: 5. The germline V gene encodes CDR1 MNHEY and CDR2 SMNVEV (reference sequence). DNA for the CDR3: TGTGCCAGCAGTTTAGTGGGGACAGGGGCTAATGAGCAGTTCTTC. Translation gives CASSLVGTGANEQFF.

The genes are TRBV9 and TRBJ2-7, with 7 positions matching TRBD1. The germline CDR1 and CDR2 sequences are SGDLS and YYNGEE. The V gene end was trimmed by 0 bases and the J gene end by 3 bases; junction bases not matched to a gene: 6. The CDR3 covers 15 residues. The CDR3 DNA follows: TGTGCCAGCAGCGTAGGGTCGGGACAGTACTACGAGCAGTACTTC. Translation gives CASSVGSGQYYEQYF.

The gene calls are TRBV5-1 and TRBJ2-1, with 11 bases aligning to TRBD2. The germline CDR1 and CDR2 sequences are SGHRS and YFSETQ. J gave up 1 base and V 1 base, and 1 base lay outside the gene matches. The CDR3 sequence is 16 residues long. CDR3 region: CASSLLAGGSYNEQFF. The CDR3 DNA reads TGCGCCAGCAGCTTGTTAGCGGGAGGGTCCTACAATGAGCAGTTCTTC.

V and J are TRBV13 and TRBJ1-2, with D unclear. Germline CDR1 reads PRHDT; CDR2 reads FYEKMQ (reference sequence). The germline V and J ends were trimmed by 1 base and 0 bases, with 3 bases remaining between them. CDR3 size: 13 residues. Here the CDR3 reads CASSLAANYGYTF. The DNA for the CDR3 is TGTGCCAGCAGCTTAGCAGCTAACTATGGCTACACCTTC.

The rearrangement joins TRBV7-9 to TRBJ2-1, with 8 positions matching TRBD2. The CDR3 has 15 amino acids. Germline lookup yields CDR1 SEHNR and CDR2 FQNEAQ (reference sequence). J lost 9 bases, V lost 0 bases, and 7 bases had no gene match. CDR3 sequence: CASSLAEASGREQFF. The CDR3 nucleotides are TGTGCCAGCAGCTTAGCGGAGGCTAGCGGGCGTGAGCAGTTCTTC.

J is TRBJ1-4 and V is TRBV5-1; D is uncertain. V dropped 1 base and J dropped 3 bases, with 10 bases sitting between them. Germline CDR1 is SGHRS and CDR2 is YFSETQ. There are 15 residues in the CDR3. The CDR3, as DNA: TGCGCCAGCAGCTTGTCGGGGTCGGCTAATGAAAAACTGTTTTTT. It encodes CASSLSGSANEKLFF. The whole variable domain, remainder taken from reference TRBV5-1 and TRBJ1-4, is KAGVTQTPRYLIKTRGQQVTLSCSPISGHRSVSWYQQTPGQGLQFLFEYFSETQRNKGNFPGRFSGRQFSNSRSEMNVSTLELGDSALYLCASSLSGSANEKLFFGSGTQLSVL.

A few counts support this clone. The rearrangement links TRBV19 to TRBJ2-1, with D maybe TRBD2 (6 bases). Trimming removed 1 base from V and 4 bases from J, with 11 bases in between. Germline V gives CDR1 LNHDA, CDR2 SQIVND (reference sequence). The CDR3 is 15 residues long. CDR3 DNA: TGTGCCAGTAGTATAGTGGCGGGACCTTACAATGAGCAGTTCTTC. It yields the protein CASSIVAGPYNEQFF.

The CDR3 region has the DNA TGTGCCAGCAGAGCTGGCGGCTACACCTTC. Translated: CASRAGGYTF. This chain connects TRBV6-1 to TRBJ1-2, with D unclear. CDR3 size: 10 residues. The germline gives CDR1 MNHNS, CDR2 SASEGT. The V end was cut by 6 bases, the J end by 8 bases, with 7 bases between.

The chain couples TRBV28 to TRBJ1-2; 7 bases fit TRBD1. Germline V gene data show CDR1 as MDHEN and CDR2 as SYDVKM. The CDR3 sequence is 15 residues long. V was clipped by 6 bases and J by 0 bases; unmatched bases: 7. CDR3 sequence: CASRPGQLANYGYTF. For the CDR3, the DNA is TGTGCCAGCAGGCCGGGACAGCTAGCTAACTATGGCTACACCTTC.

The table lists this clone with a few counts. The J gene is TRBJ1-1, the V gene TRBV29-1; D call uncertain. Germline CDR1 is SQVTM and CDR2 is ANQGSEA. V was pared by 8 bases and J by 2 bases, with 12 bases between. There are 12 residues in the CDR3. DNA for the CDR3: TGCAGCCCCTGGGCCGGAAACACTGAAGCTTTCTTT. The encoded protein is CSPWAGNTEAFF.

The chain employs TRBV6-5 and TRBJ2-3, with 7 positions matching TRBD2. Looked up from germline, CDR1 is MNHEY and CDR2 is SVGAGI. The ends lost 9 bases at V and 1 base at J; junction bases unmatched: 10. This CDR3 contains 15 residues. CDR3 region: CASLERDYRTDTQYF. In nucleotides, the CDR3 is TGTGCCAGTCTTGAACGGGACTACCGCACAGATACGCAGTATTTT.

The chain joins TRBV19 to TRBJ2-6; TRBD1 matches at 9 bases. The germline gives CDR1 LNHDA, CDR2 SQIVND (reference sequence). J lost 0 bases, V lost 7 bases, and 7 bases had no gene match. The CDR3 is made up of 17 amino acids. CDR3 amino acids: CASTRQGVFSGANVLTF. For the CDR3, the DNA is TGTGCCAGTACCCGACAGGGGGTATTCTCTGGGGCCAACGTCCTGACTTTC.